What follows describes a single T cell receptor beta chain. The target antigen is unknown. The sample carries other DNA sequences with the same CDR3. The repertoire was sequenced with immunoSEQ multiplex PCR; TCRdb's copy has only in-frame clones and lacks some. This repertoire shows 140,000 or so clones, approximately 90% found once; its top ten account for around 12%. The sample's time point: baseline pretreatment blood. Treatment denoted: 15 Gy SBRT to primary tumor, nephrectomy 4 weeks later. The tumor was a clear cell renal cell carcinoma. The source of the sample is a study of radiation and T cells in renal cell carcinoma. Findings and limits, study-wide: From baseline, blood top tumor clonotypes peaked at 2 weeks post-radiation. No pretreatment tumor biopsies were available for baseline clonotypes.

Material: blood, obtained from a patient whose treatment included radiotherapy and nephrectomy. The source of this sequence is a woman in her forties or fifties with renal cell carcinoma.

This chain's CDR3 is CASSYRQGGYGYTF. CDR3 bases: TGTGCCAGCAGTTACAGGCAGGGCGGCTATGGCTACACCTTC. The chain employs TRBV6-5 and TRBJ1-2, with D possibly TRBD1 on 5 matching bases. Trimming cost V 2 bases and J 4 bases, with 11 bases left between them. CDR3 length: 14 amino acids. Germline V gene data show CDR1 as MNHEY and CDR2 as SVGAGI.